The clone carrying this T cell receptor beta chain was detected a few times. No antigen is known for it. This CDR3 spans 15 amino acids. Germline loops: CDR1 SEHNR, CDR2 FQNEAQ (reference sequence). V gave up 5 bases and J gave up 3 bases; unmatched junction bases: 7. This sample is drawn from a study of CD8 T cells in ankylosing spondylitis. Study-wide results and limits: The study identified a TCR beta motif of several highly homologous variants that appeared characteristic of ankylosing spondylitis blood.

Each CDR3 protein gets one entry after TCRdb re-called the 5' RACE reads with MiXCR. The table shows 450,000 or so distinct CDR3 sequences, with 20% to 30% occurring only once. The TCR comes from a male donor with ankylosing spondylitis. The specimen was blood, either unsorted or a sorted T cell fraction (not recorded which). This sequence joins TRBV7-9 and TRBJ1-2; 9 bases map to TRBD1. CDR3 loop: CASSPWDRVDYGYTF. For the CDR3, the DNA is TGTGCCAGCAGCCCCTGGGACAGGGTGGACTATGGCTACACCTTC.